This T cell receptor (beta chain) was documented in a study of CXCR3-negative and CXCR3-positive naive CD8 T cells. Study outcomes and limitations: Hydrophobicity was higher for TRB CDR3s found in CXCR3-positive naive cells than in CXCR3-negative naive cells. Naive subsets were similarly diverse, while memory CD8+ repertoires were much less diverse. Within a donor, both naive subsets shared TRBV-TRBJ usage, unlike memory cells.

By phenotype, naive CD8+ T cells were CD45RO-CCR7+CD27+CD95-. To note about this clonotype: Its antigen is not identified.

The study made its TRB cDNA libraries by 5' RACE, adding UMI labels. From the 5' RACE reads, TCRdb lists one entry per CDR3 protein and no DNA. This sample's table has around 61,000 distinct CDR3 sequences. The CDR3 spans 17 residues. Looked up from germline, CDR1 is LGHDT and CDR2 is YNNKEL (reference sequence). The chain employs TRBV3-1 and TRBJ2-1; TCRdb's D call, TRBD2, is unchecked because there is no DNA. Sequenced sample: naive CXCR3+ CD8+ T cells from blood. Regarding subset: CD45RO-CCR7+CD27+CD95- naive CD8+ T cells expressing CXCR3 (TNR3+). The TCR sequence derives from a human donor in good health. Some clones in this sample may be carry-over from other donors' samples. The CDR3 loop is CASSQESGGAWGNEQFF.